This TCR beta chain stems from a study of T cells expressing NK-cell markers. TCRdb reprocessed the 5' RACE reads and stores each CDR3 protein as one record, lacking DNA. The table lists 250,000 to 300,000 distinct CDR3 sequences. The receptor was derived from a woman between 18 and 75 years old in good health. Sequenced: blood T cells: a sorted CD56 or NKG2C T cell subset, CD4+ or CD8+ T cells, or bulk PBMC T cells (not recorded which).

The CDR3 spells CASSLALLRTVRSDYGYTF. J is TRBJ1-2 and V is TRBV11-1; TCRdb gives TRBD1 as the D gene, but with no DNA this cannot be confirmed. The V gene's germline CDR1 is SGHAT and CDR2 FQDESV (reference sequence). The CDR3 is 19 amino acids.